This T cell receptor beta chain was captured by sequencing in a study of cytomegalovirus exposure and HLA in healthy donors (dated 2017 in TCRdb). Background for the entire study: In an earlier analysis of under 750 of the donors, 276 Gb of sequence data and 120 million or so unique TCR beta sequences from roughly 180 million T cells were reported. Approximately 310 gigabases of sequencing data and tens of millions of unique TCR sequences were included in an early release covering roughly 600 HLA-typed donors. Of the 300 to 500 genotyped donors, approximately 80% were placed in the genetic ancestry cluster associated with self-reported Caucasian donors. The study aimed to test whether signatures of past pathogen exposure could be identified by cataloging public T cell receptors. The study used immunosequencing to profile the T cell repertoires of around 600 subjects and linked those repertoires to cytomegalovirus serostatus. Along with the roughly 670-subject first cohort, a separate validation cohort of over a hundred different subjects was used. The study combined high-throughput TCR immunosequencing, statistical association of individual TCRs with disease status, and machine learning to predict cytomegalovirus infection status. In a later analysis, previously published TCR beta repertoires from 666 donors were re-analyzed and high-resolution HLA genotyping was added so that TCR occurrence patterns could be studied. The later analysis used no new phenotypic data to find candidate immune exposures, relying instead on TCR beta sequences and their occurrence across donors. To decide whether each TCR beta V gene segment behaved as functional or pseudogenic, an earlier analysis of several hundred of the donors relied on high-throughput TCR beta sequencing. Donor age, sex, ethnicity and CMV serostatus were collected together with the repertoire data. A later genetic analysis took genome-wide SNP genotypes for about three fifths of the 666 donors and used that subset as a discovery cohort. All discovery cohort repertoires had been generated on a single sequencing platform. HLA typing included class I and class II loci at four-digit resolution. Typing coverage varied by locus: about 620-630 donors for A, B, C, DRB1 and DQB1; roughly 520 for DQA1; over 600 for DPA1; approximately 450 for DPB1. About 5 DR-DQ haplotypes were handled as single units for association and clustering, since linkage in the cohort was strong. Among some 400 genotyped donors of the cohort, an average of roughly 230,000 unique TCR beta nucleotide sequences was sequenced per donor, of which roughly 18% were non-productive.

Library generation was performed with the immunoSEQ multiplex PCR assay. For the multiplex PCR, a mixture combining 60 forward primers for TCR Vbeta segments and 13 reverse primers for TCR Jbeta segments was used. The CDR3 region of rearranged TCR beta genes was amplified from genomic DNA by a multiplex PCR assay. Amplified TCR beta libraries were sequenced as 87-base-pair reads on the Illumina HiSeq System. Per the source publication's procedure: A later analysis counted about 80 million unique TCR beta chains across the 666 repertoires, and 9.5 million to 11 million of these chains were shared by at least two donors. Raw reads were error-corrected and collapsed into unique sequences with a nearest-neighbor algorithm that merged closely related sequences to remove PCR and sequencing errors. Alignment of CDR3 sequences to IMGT reference sequences was used to assign V, D and J gene segments. For a sequence to be retained, a match of at least six nucleotides to both a V gene segment and a J gene segment was required. A rearrangement counted as productive if the CDR3 had no stop codons and remained in frame with V and J, and every other rearrangement counted as non-productive. Following IMGT convention, CDR3 was defined as the stretch from the second conserved V-encoded cysteine up to the conserved J-encoded phenylalanine. In an earlier analysis of approximately 500 of the donors, sequences lacking an unambiguous match to a single V gene segment were excluded. In an earlier analysis of 587 of the donors, V segments were called functional above 56.7% productive rearrangements and were called segregating when the between-donor standard deviation exceeded 5%. A statistical classification framework was developed to diagnose cytomegalovirus status using the catalog of TCR beta chain sequences. V and J gene assignment, in a later analysis, came from comparing TCR nucleotide sequences with IMGT/GENE-DB human TR gene sequences. In a later analysis, CDR3 sequences and most-parsimonious VDJ recombination scenarios were assigned using the TCRdist pipeline. In a later analysis, each TCR beta chain was defined by its CDR3 amino acid sequence together with its V-gene family, and reads lacking a unique V-gene family were excluded. As a way to deal with suspected cross-contamination and a sequencing artifact, a later analysis dropped under 600 nucleotide sequences that were highly shared and had low generation probability. In a later analysis, a clonal expansion index was calculated for each public chain from normalized within-repertoire ranks of inferred template counts. In a later analysis, generation probabilities were computed using a VDJ recombination model fitted to out-of-frame rearrangements, and the results were checked against IGoR. A later analysis scored TCR-TCR, TCR-HLA and TCR-CMV co-occurrence with hypergeometric tests, applying a repertoire-size bias correction to TCR pairs. In a later analysis, false discovery rates were estimated by permuting HLA or CMV assignments 20 times. In a later analysis, co-occurring TCRs were grouped using DBSCAN, and TCRdist sequence similarity was added for clustering within HLA-allele-positive subsets. Repertoires with fewer than 30,000 or more than 120,000 public chains were left out of co-occurrence clustering, as were five repertoires with anomalous nucleotide sharing. Not all clones reach the TCRdb copy of this immuneACCESS table, which keeps in-frame sequences only. Checked studies attribute under half of the gap to unresolved V genes and leave the rest unexplained. That table is the source of V, J and clone size, and D and trimming were worked out from the DNA. The sample table holds 100,000 to 150,000 clones, of which around 72% were seen once. Of the sample, 3% to 4.5% falls within the top ten clones.

Looking up the germline V gene (reference sequence) yields CDR1 GTSNPN and CDR2 SVGIG. Spanning cysteine to phenylalanine, the CDR3 consists of 15 amino acids. Just CDR3 DNA is preserved here, 45 bases in frame from base 1. For this chain, trimming is 3 bases at the V end and 3 bases at the J end, and the number of junction bases without a gene match is 7. The research as a whole found: The classifier was reported to diagnose cytomegalovirus status with high specificity and sensitivity in both the original cohort and the validation cohort. Linkage disequilibrium might explain the correlated functional status among segregating V segments, but an unknown experimental factor could not be excluded. According to a later genetic analysis, donors in an Asian-associated ancestry cluster had fewer N-insertions in productive TCRs than the roughly 660-donor mean. Only TCR beta chains were sequenced in this cohort, and the absence of alpha or paired-chain data limited detectable features. In a later genetic analysis, a missense DCLRE1C variant was associated with V-gene and J-gene trimming of TCR beta chains, and the association was replicated in an independent cohort. According to a later analysis, TCR association rates differed among HLA loci, with DRB1 alleles showing the most associated TCRs and HLA-C alleles showing the fewest. Several of the top co-occurrence clusters appeared to be linked to parvovirus B19, influenza, CMV and Epstein-Barr virus, according to a later analysis. While some public TCRs were present in many individuals, most TCR sequences turned up only very rarely across donors. The only immune exposure information available for the cohort was CMV serostatus. A further reported finding was that TCR beta sequences accurately predicted the HLA-A and HLA-B alleles for most subjects in the first cohort. In an earlier analysis of more than 500 of the donors, most TCR beta V segments appeared in productive rearrangements about 87% or about 30% of the time, broadly matching IMGT annotations. Because counts were too low, approximately 18 rarely observed V segments, including chromosome 9 orphons, were excluded from the earlier analysis of fewer than 650 of the donors. A later analysis found that most CMV-associated TCR beta chains appeared HLA-restricted, with HLA associations seemingly driven largely by CMV exposure. Because some donors lacked HLA typing at each locus, the association tests relied only on the typed subset. The sequencing pipeline was judged likely to have produced a cluster of highly shared sequence variants as a technical artifact. In a later analysis, HLA-associated TCR beta chains were found to be more clonally expanded and to have lower generation probabilities than equally common non-associated chains. The authors suggested that the approach could potentially be generalized to other disease states and immunological phenotypes. A few of the identified cytomegalovirus-associated TCR beta chains were confirmed in vitro to be specific for cytomegalovirus antigens. Strong co-occurrence of HLA alleles, especially DR and DQ, made assigning TCR associations to individual alleles difficult. Because the 87-base-pair reads could not distinguish some IMGT-functional V segments, including TRBV6-2 and TRBV6-3, those segments were excluded. In a later analysis, more than 15,000 TCR beta sequences were associated with specific HLA alleles at a false discovery rate of 0.05. Sequencing depth was assumed to be roughly uniform across donors in the presence/absence analyses, though that assumption may not hold. In the study, around 160 TCR beta chains were listed as associated with cytomegalovirus.

The cohort consisted of 600 to 750 healthy bone marrow donors. At the time of sampling, all cohort members were nominally healthy, though unrecorded immune exposures were likely present. The donor was CMV seronegative and belonged to the group of 320 or so seronegative cohort members. Each donor provided a peripheral blood sample, and peripheral blood mononuclear cells were used for TCR beta sequencing. The Qiagen DNeasy Blood Extraction Kit was used to extract genomic DNA from the blood cell samples. A few counts support this clone. This receptor's antigen is unknown. Base qualities were left out, and no much larger clone turns up one base away.

The chain is assembled from TRBV30 and TRBJ2-2; TRBD2 matches 7 bases in the middle. Sequenced input: PBMCs. This TCR came from a man aged 25-45 years in good health and CMV-seronegative. The nucleotide sequence reads TGTGCCTGGAGCCCCGGACTAGGGGACACCGGGGAGCTGTTTTTT. It codes for CAWSPGLGDTGELFF.